The 10 T cell receptor beta chains below were found in one sample sequenced in a study of blood T cells in healthy people across ages. Together with a sample-barcoded 5' primer, a J-beta primer mix was included in a second PCR lasting about 6 to 11 cycles. TCRdb independently ran MiXCR on the 5' RACE reads; one entry per CDR3 protein. Of around 800,000 distinct CDR3 sequences in the sample, around a quarter were seen once. The data also belong to a second study, concerning T cells of mothers and their children.

Sequencing input: blood. Receptor source: a boy younger than 18 in good health.

The CDR3 DNA reads TGTGCCAGCAGCCTCCGGGACATCTCGAACACTGAAGCTTTCTTT. It codes for CASSLRDISNTEAFF. This chain links TRBV3-1 with TRBJ1-1; tentatively, D is TRBD1 (6 bases). V lost 4 bases and J lost 1, with 13 bases in between. This CDR3 has 15 amino acids. CDR1 is LGHDT and CDR2 is YNNKEL in the germline V gene (reference sequence).

The V and J genes are TRBV7-3 and TRBJ2-5, with TRBD2 as a possible D gene (6 bases). Germline assignment: CDR1 SGHTA and CDR2 FQGTGA. The length of the CDR3 is 15 residues. V lost 1 base, J lost 4 bases, and 13 bases lay in between. The CDR3 sequence: CASSLMGLSGETQYF. The CDR3 DNA is TGTGCCAGCAGCTTAATGGGACTCTCGGGAGAGACCCAGTACTTC.

The chain has TRBV10-2 and TRBJ2-5; D possibly matches TRBD1 or TRBD2 (6 bases each). Germline lookup yields CDR1 WSHSY and CDR2 SAAADI. V was cut by 6 bases and J by 5 bases, with 16 bases left in between. The CDR3 loop spans 14 amino acids. CDR3 amino acids: CASSPRPGAETQYF. Written as DNA, the CDR3 is TGCGCCAGCAGCCCCCGCCCGGGGGCTGAGACCCAGTACTTC.

This clonotype was seen only a few times. The chain has TRBV20-1 and TRBJ2-3, with a weak D call TRBD2 (6 bases). Germline V gives CDR1 DFQATT, CDR2 SNEGSKA (reference sequence). Trimming cost V 6 bases and J 1 base, with 14 bases left between them. The CDR3 is made up of 14 amino acids. This CDR3 reads CSARGEVGTDTQYF. The CDR3, as DNA: TGCAGTGCGCGAGGGGAGGTTGGCACAGATACGCAGTATTTT.

J is TRBJ1-6 and V is TRBV6-6; D possibly corresponds to TRBD1 (6 bases). CDR1 is MNHNY and CDR2 is SVGAGI in the germline V gene (reference sequence). This CDR3 comprises 14 residues. Trimming cost V 5 bases and J 8 bases, with 13 bases left between them. This CDR3 reads CASSPEGEDSPLHF. CDR3 nucleotides: TGTGCCAGCAGTCCTGAGGGGGAGGATTCACCCCTCCACTTT.

The J gene is TRBJ1-2, the V gene TRBV29-1; the D is unclear. The germline V gene has CDR1 SQVTM and CDR2 ANQGSEA. The CDR3 covers 12 residues. V was clipped by 7 bases and J by 6 bases, with 15 bases between them. CDR3 nucleotides: TGCAGCGAAATGCAGGTTGCGGATGGCTACACCTTC. It codes for CSEMQVADGYTF.

This chain joins TRBV28 and TRBJ2-1; the D gene is possibly TRBD1 (5 bases). The end of the DNA fits TRBJ2-7 better, so the J call may be wrong. Per the germline V gene, CDR1 is MDHEN and CDR2 is SYDVKM. The CDR3 loop spans 14 amino acids. This CDR3 reads CASSTQGPAYEQYF. The CDR3 coding sequence is TGTGCCAGCAGCACCCAGGGCCCAGCCTACGAGCAGTACTTC.

This clonotype came up once. V and J are TRBV7-2 and TRBJ2-1, with unresolved D. The V end was cut by 3 bases, the J end by 6 bases, with 12 bases between. CDR3 length equals 14 residues. Germline CDR1 SGHTA, CDR2 FQGNSA. The CDR3: CASSLARFSNEQFF. CDR3 nucleotide sequence: TGTGCCAGCAGCTTGGCCAGGTTTAGCAATGAGCAGTTCTTC.

The chain employs TRBV21-1 and TRBJ2-2; TRBD1 is the table's D call and was not checked against the DNA. TRBV21-1 is recorded as a pseudogene. The CDR3 consists of 15 residues. The DNA for the CDR3 is TGTGCCAGCAGCGCAACAGGGTGCGGGACCGGGGAGCTGTTTTTT. Protein: CASSATGCGTGELFF.

The chain links TRBV28 to TRBJ2-5, with D maybe TRBD2 (7 bases). CDR1 is MDHEN and CDR2 is SYDVKM in the germline V gene. V gave up 10 bases and J gave up 3 bases, with 18 bases separating them. This CDR3 has 14 residues. CDR3 sequence: CATLDGGGEETQYF. The CDR3 DNA reads TGTGCCACCCTAGACGGAGGGGGGGAAGAGACCCAGTACTTC.